The 30 T cell receptor beta chains given below trace back to one sample, sequenced in a study of early stage breast cancer tumors. The method was immunoSEQ multiplex PCR; TCRdb's version includes in-frame clones alone and lacks a portion of them. This table has 44,000 or so clones, approximately 80% appearing once. The sequencing sample was made of blood. These receptors all stem from a person aged 50-59 years with breast cancer.

The rearrangement joins TRBV6-5 to TRBJ2-7, with 8 bases aligning to TRBD1. In germline, CDR1 is MNHEY, CDR2 SVGAGI. V lost 8 bases to trimming and J lost 5 bases; unmatched junction nucleotides: 11. The CDR3 loop spans 14 amino acids. CDR3 region: CASGVTGAVNEQYF. The CDR3 nucleotides read TGTGCCAGCGGGGTGACAGGGGCGGTTAACGAGCAGTACTTC.

The chain couples TRBV4-3 to TRBJ1-6; D gene unclear. From germline, CDR1 is LGHNA and CDR2 YSLEER. The CDR3 has 17 residues. V lost 3 bases to trimming and J lost 10 bases, with 22 bases between them. DNA of the CDR3: TGCGCCAGCAGCCAGAAGAAGACAAAAGGTGGGTCGTCACCCCTCCACTTT. Translating gives CASSQKKTKGGSSPLHF.

This chain links TRBV7-2 with TRBJ1-6; no clear D gene. V lost 6 bases and J lost 10, with 16 bases in between. Germline assignment: CDR1 SGHTA and CDR2 FQGNSA. The CDR3 consists of 14 residues. The CDR3, as DNA: TGTGCCAGCAGAGCCGACGAGTCGAGATCACCCCTCCACTTT. Its translation: CASRADESRSPLHF. The entire variable domain, with the rest obtained from reference TRBV7-2 and TRBJ1-6, is as follows: GAGVSQSPSNKVTEKGKDVELRCDPISGHTALYWYRQSLGQGLEFLIYFQGNSAPDKSGLPSDRFSAERTGGSVSTLTIQRTQQEDSAVYLCASRADESRSPLHFGNGTRLTVT.

CDR3 sequence (DNA): TGCGCCAGCAGCAGCGAGCTCCAAGAGACCCAGTACTTC. Translating it yields CASSSELQETQYF. J is TRBJ2-5 and V is TRBV10-1; no firm D call. Trimming pared 6 bases from V and 1 base from J, leaving 9 bases between. Per germline, CDR1 WNHNN and CDR2 SYGVQD (reference sequence). The CDR3 has 13 amino acids.

Remarks on this clone: An end of the junction differs from the germline gene, which may be a read error. The gene calls are TRBV7-7 and TRBJ2-1; unclear D gene. Germline V gene lookup returns CDR1 SSHAT and CDR2 FNYEAQ (reference sequence). The CDR3 sequence is 13 residues long. The CDR3 DNA is TGTGCTAGCAGCACCGCCGCATGGAATGAGCAGTTCTTC. It is translated as CASSTAAWNEQFF.

The chain is built from TRBV14 and TRBJ2-5; D possibly matches TRBD1 or TRBD2 (5 bases each). This CDR3 is built from 14 residues. V lost 2 bases and J 2 bases, leaving 9 bases between the germline ends. The V gene's germline CDR1 is SGHDN and CDR2 FVKESK. CDR3 region: CASSQIWGQETQYF. DNA for the CDR3: TGTGCCAGCAGCCAAATTTGGGGGCAAGAGACCCAGTACTTC.

This chain links TRBV9 with TRBJ2-4; TRBD2 aligns across 8 bases. This CDR3 contains 16 residues. Germline V gives CDR1 SGDLS, CDR2 YYNGEE. V dropped 0 bases and J dropped 0; count of bases not matched to a gene: 2. The CDR3 here is CASSVETSGAKNIQYF. The DNA for the CDR3 is TGTGCCAGCAGCGTAGAAACTAGCGGAGCCAAAAACATTCAGTACTTC.

The chain links TRBV5-1 to TRBJ2-7; TRBD2 is a possible D gene (7 bases). This CDR3 is built from 14 residues. Germline V gene sequence: CDR1 SGHRS, CDR2 YFSETQ. Between the trimmed V and J ends, which lost 4 bases and 2 bases, there was a span of 13 bases. CDR3 sequence: CASSGGDTTYEQYF. In nucleotides, the CDR3 is TGCGCCAGCAGCGGGGGGGACACAACCTACGAGCAGTACTTC.

The chain employs TRBV5-1 and TRBJ2-7; D may be TRBD1 or TRBD2 (5 bases each). Trimming stripped 0 bases from V and 3 bases from J, with 7 bases between. Germline-derived CDR1 and CDR2 are SGHRS and YFSETQ. CDR3 size: 13 residues. The CDR3 here is CASSLEGSYEQYF. In DNA form, the CDR3 reads TGCGCCAGCAGCTTGGAGGGGAGCTACGAGCAGTACTTC.

Here the CDR3 DNA reads TGTGCCAGCAGACGGGGACTAGCGGGGGGCTATCTCTACGAGCAGTACTTC. Translation: CASRRGLAGGYLYEQYF. The rearrangement links TRBV5-8 to TRBJ2-7, with TRBD2 matching over 15 bases. This CDR3 spans 17 amino acids. V lost 5 bases and J lost 3; bases outside the gene matches: 9. The V gene's germline CDR1 is SGHTS and CDR2 YDEGEE.

The gene calls are TRBV6-5 and TRBJ1-2; D is undetermined. The germline V and J ends were trimmed by 6 bases and 5 bases, with 16 bases remaining between them. Germline V gene sequence: CDR1 MNHEY, CDR2 SVGAGI. The CDR3 consists of 14 residues. CDR3 DNA sequence: TGTGCCAGCAGAGTTATGGGGTCGGCTTATGGCTACACCTTC. It translates to CASRVMGSAYGYTF.

This clone was counted a few times. The chain recombines TRBV27 with TRBJ1-6; unclear D gene. The CDR3 runs to 14 residues. Trimming shortened V by 3 bases and J by 3 bases, and 6 bases separated the two germline ends. Germline-derived CDR1 and CDR2 are MNHEY and SMNVEV (reference sequence). CDR3 protein: CASSFGDYNSPLHF. The CDR3 DNA follows: TGTGCCAGCAGTTTTGGGGACTATAATTCACCCCTCCACTTT.

The chain carries TRBV13 and TRBJ2-1, with D perhaps given as TRBD1 or TRBD2 (5 bases each). Germline CDR1 reads PRHDT; CDR2 reads FYEKMQ (reference sequence). Trimming pared 5 bases from V and 0 bases from J, leaving 14 bases between. The CDR3 length is 16 residues. The CDR3 region is CASSTTGTVSYNEQFF. Here the CDR3 DNA reads TGTGCCAGCAGCACCACCGGGACCGTCTCCTACAATGAGCAGTTCTTC.

This rearrangement joins TRBV18 to TRBJ2-2; 9 nucleotides align to TRBD2. V was pared by 3 bases and J by 0 bases, with 5 bases of the junction left unmatched. Germline assignment: CDR1 KGHSH and CDR2 LQKENI. CDR3 length: 17 amino acids. In DNA, the CDR3 is TGTGCCAGCTCACCCCTAGCGGGGATATCGAACACCGGGGAGCTGTTTTTT. Translation: CASSPLAGISNTGELFF.

This clone appeared a few times. CDR3 nucleotide sequence: TGTGCCTGGAAAGGAGGTTGGGGCTACACCTTC. Protein sequence: CAWKGGWGYTF. J is TRBJ1-2 and V is TRBV30; no firm D call. CDR1 is GTSNPN and CDR2 is SVGIG in the germline V gene (reference sequence). This CDR3 is 11 amino acids long. V lost 4 bases and J 8 bases, leaving 11 bases between the germline ends.

The chain has TRBV18 and TRBJ2-7, with 9 bases fitting TRBD1. The CDR3 runs 14 residues. Germline assignment: CDR1 KGHSH and CDR2 LQKENI. Trimming cost V 6 bases and J 6 bases; bases outside gene matches: 9. The chain's CDR3 is CASSYAGQGSEQYF. The CDR3 nucleotides read TGTGCCAGCTCGTATGCGGGACAGGGATCCGAGCAGTACTTC.

This clone has only a few counts. This chain uses TRBV10-1 with TRBJ2-1; D is unclear. The CDR3 sequence is 16 residues long. Germline V gene data show CDR1 as WNHNN and CDR2 as SYGVQD (reference sequence). V gave up 0 bases and J gave up 0 bases, with 9 bases separating them. The CDR3 DNA follows: TGCGCCAGCAGTGAGTCGCCCACGAGCTCCTACAATGAGCAGTTCTTC. Translating gives CASSESPTSSYNEQFF.

The V gene is TRBV9, the J gene TRBJ2-5; 12 bases are a match to TRBD2. Germline V gene sequence: CDR1 SGDLS, CDR2 YYNGEE. The CDR3 loop spans 15 amino acids. The V gene end was trimmed by 0 bases and the J gene end by 6 bases; junction bases not matched to a gene: 3. For the CDR3, the DNA is TGTGCCAGCAGCGTAGAACTAGCGGGGGGTAAGACCCAGTACTTC. Translation gives CASSVELAGGKTQYF. Full variable domain (missing parts from reference TRBV9 and TRBJ2-5): DSGVTQTPKHLITATGQRVTLRCSPRSGDLSVYWYQQSLDQGLQFLIQYYNGEERAKGNILERFSAQQFPDLHSELNLSSLELGDSALYFCASSVELAGGKTQYFGPGTRLLVL.

The chain combines TRBV28 with TRBJ1-1; 7 bases map to TRBD1. With 2 bases clipped from V and 1 base from J, the junction kept 4 bases outside the gene matches. The germline V gene has CDR1 MDHEN and CDR2 SYDVKM. This CDR3 has 15 residues. CDR3 bases: TGTGCCAGCAGTTTACTCGGGACAGAGAACACTGAAGCTTTCTTT. Translating it yields CASSLLGTENTEAFF.

This clone appeared a single time. The CDR3 spells CASRRPGHRFSNYGYTF. Here the CDR3 DNA reads TGCGCCAGCAGGCGACCGGGACATAGGTTCTCCAACTATGGCTACACCTTC. This chain connects TRBV5-1 to TRBJ1-2; perhaps TRBD1 as D (6 bases). CDR3 size: 17 residues. The V and J ends lost 5 bases and 2 bases respectively, with 22 bases between them. CDR1 SGHRS and CDR2 YFSETQ come from the germline V gene.

V usage is TRBV5-1 and J usage is TRBJ2-7; D is perhaps TRBD1 (6 bases). The germline V gene encodes CDR1 SGHRS and CDR2 YFSETQ. CDR3 length equals 11 residues. Trimming left V 4 bases short and J 6 bases short, with 8 bases between. Written as DNA, the CDR3 is TGCGCCAGCAGCGGGGACACCGAGCAGTACTTC. Protein product: CASSGDTEQYF.

This CDR3 is CASSLADYEQYF. CDR3 coding DNA: TGTGCCAGCAGTCTAGCGGACTACGAGCAGTACTTC. This chain uses TRBV28 with TRBJ2-7; 7 nucleotides line up with TRBD2. Germline V gene sequence: CDR1 MDHEN, CDR2 SYDVKM. The junction had 1 base not matched to a gene; V was cut back by 5 bases and J by 3 bases. This CDR3 is built from 12 residues.

The CDR3 DNA follows: TGTGCAAGTCGCCTAGAGTACCAAGAGACCCAGTACTTC. Translating gives CASRLEYQETQYF. The V call is TRBV12-2, the J call TRBJ2-5. TRBV12-2 is a pseudogene segment. CDR3 length equals 13 residues.

This rearrangement joins TRBV7-3 to TRBJ2-3, with D unclear. The CDR3 extends over 13 amino acids. The V and J ends lost 3 bases and 2 bases respectively, with 6 bases between them. Germline V gene lookup returns CDR1 SGHTA and CDR2 FQGTGA. The DNA of the CDR3 is TGTGCCAGCAGCTTCCTTGCCACAGATACGCAGTATTTT. Amino acids: CASSFLATDTQYF.

The CDR3 region is CASSPTLSTEESSYNEQFF. CDR3 DNA sequence: TGTGCCAGCTCACCGACCTTATCGACAGAGGAGAGCTCCTACAATGAGCAGTTCTTC. The chain uses TRBV18 and TRBJ2-1; the D gene is possibly TRBD1 (5 bases). This CDR3 spans 19 amino acids. From germline, CDR1 is KGHSH and CDR2 LQKENI. The V gene lost 3 bases and the J gene lost 0 bases, with 21 bases spanning the gap. The whole variable domain, filled in from reference TRBV18 and TRBJ2-1, reads NAGVMQNPRHLVRRRGQEARLRCSPMKGHSHVYWYRQLPEEGLKFMVYLQKENIIDESGMPKERFSAEFPKEGPSILRIQQVVRGDSAAYFCASSPTLSTEESSYNEQFFGPGTRLTVL.

The V call is TRBV27, the J call TRBJ1-6; D not certain. V shed 6 bases and J shed 5 bases, with 14 bases lying between them. The CDR3 is made up of 15 amino acids. CDR1 and CDR2 (germline): MNHEY, SMNVEV (reference sequence). CDR3 amino acids: CASSLQLINNSPLHF. In nucleotides, the CDR3 is TGTGCCAGCAGCCTACAGCTTATCAATAATTCACCCCTCCACTTT.

The chain links TRBV11-2 to TRBJ1-2; 8 nucleotides line up with TRBD1. Germline CDR1 reads SGHAT; CDR2 reads FQNNGV. The V gene end was trimmed by 1 base and the J gene end by 8 bases; junction bases not matched to a gene: 6. The CDR3 has 14 amino acids. CDR3 amino acids: CASSLGGQGGGYTF. In DNA, the CDR3 is TGTGCCAGCAGCTTAGGTGGACAGGGTGGAGGCTACACCTTC.

The chain has TRBV7-9 and TRBJ1-4, with D possibly TRBD1 on 5 matching bases. In germline, CDR1 is SEHNR, CDR2 FQNEAQ (reference sequence). V lost 0 bases and J 3 bases, leaving 14 bases between the germline ends. The CDR3 is 17 residues long. The CDR3 sequence is CASSLAPMGRPNEKLFF. CDR3 sequence (DNA): TGTGCCAGCAGCTTAGCCCCAATGGGACGGCCTAATGAAAAACTGTTTTTT.

This rearrangement joins TRBV27 to TRBJ2-1, with 9 bases identical to TRBD2. Germline lookup yields CDR1 MNHEY and CDR2 SMNVEV (reference sequence). The CDR3 has 15 amino acids. The V and J ends lost 5 bases and 5 bases, in that order; junction bases with no gene match: 7. CDR3 sequence reads: CASSPQTSGHNEQFF. The CDR3 coding sequence is TGTGCCAGCAGTCCCCAGACTAGCGGTCACAATGAGCAGTTCTTC.

The chain carries TRBV5-1 and TRBJ2-3; 11 bases line up with TRBD2. In germline, CDR1 is SGHRS, CDR2 YFSETQ. After removal of 4 bases from V and 2 bases from J, the junction contained 6 bases not matched to a gene. The CDR3 loop spans 16 amino acids. Written as DNA, the CDR3 is TGCGCCAGCAGCGACGGGACTAGCGGTAACACAGATACGCAGTATTTT. This codes for CASSDGTSGNTDTQYF.